These 5 T cell receptor beta chains were all obtained from the same sample, sequenced in a study of blood T cell repertoires in COVID-19. Some clones are missing from TCRdb's copy, which holds only in-frame ones; the method was immunoSEQ multiplex PCR. Here the sample spans tens of thousands of clones, about four fifths being singletons. The sequenced sample was peripheral blood. The receptors originated from a middle-aged man with COVID-19, enrolled during active disease.

This chain connects TRBV3-1 (or the pseudogene TRBV3-2) to TRBJ2-7; tentative D call: TRBD2 (7 bases). This CDR3 is built from 14 residues. V dropped 8 bases and J dropped 7 bases, with 21 bases sitting between them. The germline V gene encodes CDR1 LGHDT and CDR2 YNNKEL (reference sequence). CDR3 coding DNA: TGTGCCAGCCGCCTGGGAGGGGGAGGCTCAGAGCAGTACTTC. This translates into CASRLGGGGSEQYF.

The chain joins TRBV10-3 to TRBJ2-7, with 8 positions matching TRBD1. The germline CDR1 and CDR2 sequences are ENHRY and SYGVKD. There are 13 residues in the CDR3. V was clipped by 0 bases and J by 5 bases; unmatched bases: 0. The CDR3 loop reads CAISESDRDEQYF. CDR3 bases: TGTGCCATCAGTGAGTCGGACAGGGACGAGCAGTACTTC.

This clone appeared once. The genes are TRBV18 and TRBJ2-5; 8 bases are shared with TRBD1. CDR1 KGHSH and CDR2 LQKENI come from the germline V gene. The CDR3 covers 13 residues. The V segment lost 5 bases and the J segment 2 bases; nucleotides outside the gene matches: 1. Here the CDR3 reads CASSWTGQETQYF. Written as DNA, the CDR3 is TGTGCCAGCTCATGGACAGGGCAAGAGACCCAGTACTTC.

The chain is built from TRBV6-2 or TRBV6-3 and TRBJ2-5; TRBD1 aligns across 7 bases. In germline, CDR1 is MNHEY, CDR2 SVGEGT. V gave up 4 bases and J gave up 0 bases; unmatched junction bases: 5. The CDR3 contains 15 residues. The CDR3 sequence is CASSLTGAYQETQYF. The CDR3 region has the DNA TGTGCCAGCAGTTTAACAGGGGCGTACCAAGAGACCCAGTACTTC.

The J gene is TRBJ2-7, the V gene TRBV13, with 12 bases that match TRBD2. V was clipped by 4 bases and J by 7 bases; unmatched bases: 8. The CDR3 is made up of 15 amino acids. Germline CDR1 and CDR2: PRHDT and FYEKMQ (reference sequence). Written as DNA, the CDR3 is TGTGCCAGCAGCTCGACTAGCGGGAGAGGTCGTGAGCAGTACTTC. Translated: CASSSTSGRGREQYF.